This T cell receptor beta chain stems from a study of beta chain features in type 1 diabetes. Study-wide background: Patients shared similar age, gender and cell yields with healthy donors. Findings and limits, study-wide: For Type 1 diabetes patients, all four CD4+ subsets carried TCRB CDR3s that were moderately but significantly shorter. Possible PCR preference for shorter templates applied equally to patients and controls.

The sequenced template was cDNA made from the entire isolated RNA. Profiling relied on immunoSEQ multiplex PCR, and the TCRdb table lists in-frame clones only, not all of them. The sample has about 25,000 clones; about 70% are singletons. Concerning this clone itself: Its target is not known.

The CDR3 runs 16 residues. Every donor provided one heparinised blood draw, which averaged about 120 mL. The origin of this receptor is a middle-aged woman with type 1 diabetes. The sample was stem cell memory CD4+ T cells from blood. The genes are TRBV21-1 and TRBJ2-7; the table assigns TRBD1, which was not confirmed against the DNA. TRBV21-1 is listed as a pseudogene. In DNA form, the CDR3 reads TGTGCCAGCAGCAAACGGATAGGGGGAGAGGGATACGAGCAGTACTTC. Protein product: CASSKRIGGEGYEQYF.